The 4 T cell receptor beta chains below come from one sample, sequenced in a study of T cell repertoires in cytomegalovirus infection. TCRdb re-analysed the reads in MiXCR, keeping a single row per CDR3 protein. The sample consists of about 220,000 distinct CDR3 sequences, roughly two fifths of them appearing once. Antigen specificity for these receptors is unknown. The specimen was CD8+ T cells from cultured PBMCs, collected from culture after CMV antigen stimulation. The receptors here all came from a human donor in good health (CMV status not recorded). Some clones in this sample may be carry-over from other donors' samples.

This clonotype was detected many times. The rearrangement uses TRBV4-1 and TRBJ1-6; 8 bases are shared with TRBD1. V trimming: 3 bases; J trimming: 10 bases; junction bases outside the gene matches: 11. Germline CDR1 MGHRA, CDR2 YSYEKL. This CDR3 is built from 16 residues. The CDR3 sequence is CASSQTQGALSSPLHF. CDR3 coding DNA: TGCGCCAGCAGCCAGACGCAGGGGGCGCTAAGCTCACCCCTCCACTTT.

The V call is TRBV5-8, the J call TRBJ2-7, with D maybe TRBD1 (6 bases). The V gene lost 0 bases and the J gene lost 0 bases, with 16 bases spanning the gap. Germline V gene data show CDR1 as SGHTS and CDR2 as YDEGEE. The CDR3 has 17 residues. The DNA of the CDR3 is TGTGCCAGCAGCTTGGGCCGACAGGTAATCAGCTCCTACGAGCAGTACTTC. Protein: CASSLGRQVISSYEQYF. The full variable domain, with the rest looked up from reference TRBV5-8 and TRBJ2-7, is EAGVTQSPTHLIKTRGQQATLRCSPISGHTSVYWYQQALGLGLQFLLWYDEGEERNRGNFPPRFSGRQFPNYSSELNVNALELEDSALYLCASSLGRQVISSYEQYFGPGTRLTVT.

This sequence joins TRBV7-4 and TRBJ2-1; 13 bases are a match to TRBD2. CDR1 and CDR2 (germline): SGHVT, SQSDAQ. Trimming removed 3 bases from V and 10 bases from J; junction bases left unmatched: 9. The CDR3 runs 16 residues. CDR3 protein: CASSLWTSGSLWEQFF. The DNA for the CDR3 is TGTGCCAGCAGCTTGTGGACTAGCGGGAGTCTCTGGGAGCAGTTCTTC.

This chain uses TRBV19 with TRBJ2-7; TRBD2 matches at 8 bases. Germline V gives CDR1 LNHDA, CDR2 SQIVND (reference sequence). J lost 6 bases, V lost 5 bases, and 12 bases had no gene match. This CDR3 region has 15 residues. CDR3 DNA: TGTGCCAGTAGTCTCGCCGGGACTAGTTCCCTCGAGCAGTACTTC. It encodes CASSLAGTSSLEQYF.